The 15 T cell receptor beta chains in this list originate from one sample, sequenced in a study of blood T cell repertoires in COVID-19. The assay was immunoSEQ multiplex PCR, and TCRdb's table has in-frame clones only and misses some. The repertoire has around 250,000 clones, around 84% of them found once; the top ten carry around a sixth. Sample: PBMCs or T cells enriched from blood (not recorded which). The source is a man younger than 35 who had recovered from COVID-19.

V gene TRBV11-2 combines with J gene TRBJ2-7; TRBD1 is a possible D gene (6 bases). The CDR3 runs 13 residues. Per germline, CDR1 SGHAT and CDR2 FQNNGV. Trimming removed 7 bases at V and 2 bases at J, with 12 bases between. CDR3 amino acids: CASTLGTTYEQYF. The CDR3 nucleotides are TGTGCCAGCACCCTCGGGACAACCTACGAGCAGTACTTC.

The genes are TRBV5-6 and TRBJ1-1; no clear D gene. The CDR3 contains 12 residues. CDR1 and CDR2 from the germline V gene are SGHDT and YYEEEE. Trimming took 2 bases from V and 4 from J, leaving 6 bases between them. The CDR3 sequence is CASSLARTEAFF. CDR3 bases: TGTGCCAGCAGCTTAGCACGCACTGAAGCTTTCTTT. Complete variable domain (other parts from reference TRBV5-6 and TRBJ1-1): DAGVTQSPTHLIKTRGQQVTLRCSPKSGHDTVSWYQQALGQGPQFIFQYYEEEERQRGNFPDRFSGHQFPNYSSELNVNALLLGDSALYLCASSLARTEAFFGQGTRLTVV.

This rearrangement joins TRBV5-1 to TRBJ1-2, with 8 bases identical to TRBD1. Germline V gene lookup returns CDR1 SGHRS and CDR2 YFSETQ. This CDR3 is built from 18 residues. The V segment lost 4 bases and the J segment 1 base; nucleotides outside the gene matches: 15. Here the CDR3 DNA reads TGCGCCAGCAGCCCGCCGGGACAGGAAGGATTATTTAACTATGGCTACACCTTC. Translated, it gives CASSPPGQEGLFNYGYTF.

This chain links TRBV18 with TRBJ2-1, with TRBD2 matching 7 bases. Trimming cost V 5 bases and J 2 bases; bases outside gene matches: 3. In germline, CDR1 is KGHSH, CDR2 LQKENI. There are 14 residues in the CDR3. The CDR3 region has the DNA TGTGCCAGCTCAGCCCGGGAGGCCTACAATGAGCAGTTCTTC. This codes for CASSAREAYNEQFF.

This chain uses TRBV28 with TRBJ1-3; 9 nucleotides align to TRBD1. Germline lookup yields CDR1 MDHEN and CDR2 SYDVKM. The CDR3 consists of 16 residues. J gave up 0 bases and V 3 bases, and 3 bases lay outside the gene matches. The chain's CDR3 is CASSLWTGDSGNTIYF. The CDR3 nucleotides are TGTGCCAGCAGTTTGTGGACAGGGGACTCTGGAAACACCATATATTTT.

The chain joins TRBV27 to TRBJ2-1; 9 bases are shared with TRBD2. The CDR3 consists of 16 residues. From germline, CDR1 is MNHEY and CDR2 SMNVEV (reference sequence). The trim removed 3 bases at V and 5 bases at J, leaving 8 bases unmatched. CDR3 protein: CASSFYSGRLHNEQFF. CDR3 DNA: TGTGCCAGCAGTTTCTACAGCGGGAGGCTCCACAATGAGCAGTTCTTC.

The chain joins TRBV6-1 to TRBJ2-6; D is ambiguous. Germline CDR1 and CDR2: MNHNS and SASEGT. The CDR3 is 15 amino acids. Trimming removed 4 bases at V and 0 bases at J, with 7 bases between. The CDR3 nucleotides are TGTGCCAGCAGTGCGGAGTCCTCTGGGGCCAACGTCCTGACTTTC. Encoded protein: CASSAESSGANVLTF.

J is TRBJ2-3 and V is TRBV19, with D perhaps TRBD1 (8 bases). CDR1 and CDR2 (germline): LNHDA, SQIVND (reference sequence). This CDR3 spans 14 amino acids. Trimming left V 6 bases short and J 4 bases short, with 14 bases between. The CDR3 protein is CASRDRGGADTQYF. CDR3 bases: TGTGCCAGTAGAGACAGGGGAGGGGCAGATACGCAGTATTTT.

The chain carries TRBV7-8 and TRBJ2-3, with D uncertain. CDR3 size: 14 residues. The germline CDR1 and CDR2 sequences are SGHVS and FQNEAQ. V was cut by 8 bases and J by 1 base, with 13 bases left in between. CDR3 sequence (DNA): TGTGCCAGCGCAACAGAGAGAGGCACAGATACGCAGTATTTT. It codes for CASATERGTDTQYF. The whole variable domain, remainder taken from reference TRBV7-8 and TRBJ2-3, is GAGVSQSPRYKVAKRGQDVALRCDPISGHVSLFWYQQALGQGPEFLTYFQNEAQLDKSGLPSDRFFAERPEGSVSTLKIQRTQQEDSAVYLCASATERGTDTQYFGPGTRLTVL.

This clone has more than one count but fewer than ten. The genes are TRBV2 and TRBJ2-7; 7 bases fit TRBD1. V dropped 7 bases and J dropped 0; count of bases not matched to a gene: 12. The CDR3 length is 16 residues. The germline V gene has CDR1 SNHLY and CDR2 FYNNEI. The CDR3 is CASIRTQGESSYEQYF. DNA for the CDR3: TGTGCCAGCATCCGAACGCAGGGGGAGAGCTCCTACGAGCAGTACTTC.

The chain joins TRBV10-3 to TRBJ2-2, with 8 nucleotides matching TRBD2. This CDR3 comprises 17 residues. The germline CDR1 and CDR2 sequences are ENHRY and SYGVKD. As DNA, the CDR3 is TGTGTCACGAGCAGAAGCGGGGGCCAGGTGGGCACCGGGGAGCTGTTTTTT. Encoded protein: CVTSRSGGQVGTGELFF.

The chain joins TRBV7-9 to TRBJ2-1; maybe TRBD2 (5 bases). V gave up 1 base and J gave up 8 bases, with 12 bases separating them. Per the germline V gene, CDR1 is SEHNR and CDR2 is FQNEAQ (reference sequence). The CDR3 loop spans 14 amino acids. CDR3: CASSLESSRHEQFF. CDR3 nucleotides: TGTGCCAGCAGCTTAGAGTCTAGCCGGCATGAGCAGTTCTTC.

This chain links TRBV28 with TRBJ1-6; possibly TRBD1 for D (6 bases). The CDR3 contains 13 residues. Trimming left V 6 bases short and J 16 bases short, with 19 bases between. Germline V gene sequence: CDR1 MDHEN, CDR2 SYDVKM. The CDR3 loop reads CASRPRDIVPLHF. DNA for the CDR3: TGTGCCAGCAGGCCTAGGGACATCGTTCCGCTCCACTTT.

This chain connects TRBV4-1 to TRBJ1-1, with D unresolved. Germline V gene sequence: CDR1 MGHRA, CDR2 YSYEKL. CDR3 length: 17 amino acids. V lost 4 bases to trimming and J lost 0 bases, with 18 bases between them. This chain's CDR3 is CASSLQSSAPMNTEAFF. The CDR3 nucleotides read TGCGCCAGCAGCCTCCAAAGCTCCGCCCCTATGAACACTGAAGCTTTCTTT.

The gene calls are TRBV7-8 and TRBJ1-1, with D unresolved. Germline CDR1 SGHVS, CDR2 FQNEAQ. V was cut by 3 bases and J by 1 base, with 18 bases left in between. The CDR3 runs 17 residues. The CDR3 loop reads CASSLLLWAVRNTEAFF. The CDR3 DNA reads TGTGCCAGCAGCTTGCTTCTCTGGGCAGTTAGGAACACTGAAGCTTTCTTT.